The sequence of this T cell receptor (beta chain) was determined in a study of T-cell memory formation after mild COVID-19. General study points: Shrinking CD4+ clones were chiefly CM and EM; CD8+ ones were chiefly EMRA. A balance of CD4 and CD8 characterized clones contracting day 15 to 85, whereas later expanders leaned CD4+.

This clonotype was counted a few times. Antigen: not known. Germline loops: CDR1 MNHNS, CDR2 SASEGT. This CDR3 has 19 amino acids. Trimming took 1 base from V and 3 from J, leaving 21 bases between them. 5'RACE, which relied on constant-segment primers, yielded TCR alpha and TCR beta cDNA libraries carrying sample barcodes and UMIs. A single record per CDR3 protein comes from TCRdb applying MiXCR to the 5' RACE reads. The sample comprises around 440,000 distinct CDR3 sequences, roughly 20% of which are singletons, and about 12% rests with the top ten. The TCR was taken from an adult woman who had mild COVID-19 (a few samples of this study predate the infection). Cell type and time point are not known. Material for sequencing was PBMCs or a T cell subset sorted from them (not recorded which). The chain recombines TRBV6-1 with TRBJ2-2; D possibly uses TRBD1 or TRBD2 (5 bases each). CDR3 residues: CASSEDFEGTHRHTGELFF. As DNA, the CDR3 is TGTGCCAGCAGTGAAGATTTTGAAGGGACCCACCGCCACACCGGGGAGCTGTTTTTT.